Listed below are T cell receptor beta chains from one sample, sequenced in a study of Graves' ophthalmopathy and Graves' hyperthyroidism. TCRdb recomputed calls from the multiplex PCR reads with MiXCR, one row per CDR3 protein. Altogether about 220,000 distinct CDR3 sequences are present, under 25% being singletons, with the ten largest covering roughly 45%. Sample: peripheral blood. Receptors were obtained from a woman between 45 and 60 years old with Graves' ophthalmopathy. The CDR3 runs from the conserved cysteine through the conserved F or W. Each record gives: J gene, D gene, clone size, V gene, CDR3 DNA, CDR3 protein. A D gene is named only where the DNA matches it firmly. Size is omitted from some rows. Given values are once, few, many or a class for expanded clones.

J: TRBJ2-2
D: TRBD1
size: NA
V: TRBV6-7
DNA: TGTGCCAGCAGTTACTATGGCCGGGGACAGGGGACCACCGGGGAGCTGTTTTTT
CDR3: CASSYYGRGQGTTGELFF

J: TRBJ1-1
D: NA
size: NA
V: TRBV3-1
DNA: TGTGCCAGCAGCCAACCCCAGGGGCAGGCCCACACTGAAGCTTTCTTT
CDR3: CASSQPQGQAHTEAFF

J: TRBJ2-5
D: NA
size: many
V: TRBV7-9
DNA: TGTGCCAGCAGCTTGACACGGATTGAAGAGACCCAGTACTTC
CDR3: CASSLTRIEETQYF

J: TRBJ2-7
D: NA
size: many
V: TRBV28
DNA: TGTGCCAGCAGTTCCCCCCTTACCTACGAGCAGTACTTC
CDR3: CASSSPLTYEQYF

J: TRBJ2-7
D: TRBD2
size: few
V: TRBV20-1
DNA: TGCAGTGCGAACCCAACTAGCGGAGGGCTTTACGAGCAGTACTTC
CDR3: CSANPTSGGLYEQYF

J: TRBJ2-7
D: NA
size: NA
V: TRBV11-2
DNA: TGTGCCAGCAGCTTCCCCGGGTACGCCTCCTACGAGCAGTACTTC
CDR3: CASSFPGYASYEQYF

J: TRBJ2-6
D: NA
size: many
V: TRBV11-1
DNA: TGTGCCAGCAGCTTAGTAACAGACAGCTCTGGGGCCAACGTCCTGACTTTC
CDR3: CASSLVTDSSGANVLTF

J: TRBJ1-1
D: NA
size: NA
V: TRBV28
DNA: TGTGCCAGCAGTCGGGGGGGCCAGGGCACTGAAGCTTTCTTT
CDR3: CASSRGGQGTEAFF

J: TRBJ1-5
D: NA
size: once
V: TRBV12-3/TRBV12-4
DNA: TGTGCCAGCAGGATAGAGTCGGGTATCCCTGGCAATCAGCCCCAGCATTTT
CDR3: CASRIESGIPGNQPQHF

J: TRBJ2-7
D: TRBD2
size: few
V: TRBV20-1
DNA: TGCAGTGTAGGAAGAGTTGGCGGGAGTATCTCCTACGAGCAGTACTTC
CDR3: CSVGRVGGSISYEQYF

J: TRBJ2-5
D: NA
size: few
V: TRBV9
DNA: TGTGCCAGCAGCATAACCAGCGGCCAGGGAGGCGAGACCCAGTACTTC
CDR3: CASSITSGQGGETQYF

J: TRBJ1-2
D: NA
size: many
V: TRBV7-2
DNA: TGTGCCAGCAGCTTATTCGACGGCTACACCTTC
CDR3: CASSLFDGYTF

J: TRBJ2-7
D: NA
size: many
V: TRBV2
DNA: TGTGCCACCAAACGACGGTGGGACTCCTACGAGCAGTACTTC
CDR3: CATKRRWDSYEQYF

J: TRBJ2-3
D: TRBD2
size: NA
V: TRBV19
DNA: TGTGCCAGTAGTAAGGGACTAGCGGGAGGGACCCGCGGAGATACGCAGTATTTT
CDR3: CASSKGLAGGTRGDTQYF

J: TRBJ2-2
D: TRBD2
size: many
V: TRBV11-3
DNA: TGTGCCAGCAGCATACGGACTAGCGGGAGGGCCGCATTGACCGGGGAGCTGTTTTTT
CDR3: CASSIRTSGRAALTGELFF

J: TRBJ2-3
D: NA
size: many
V: TRBV6-1
DNA: TGTGCCAGCAACAAGCGAGAGGGCCTCGCAGATACGCAGTATTTT
CDR3: CASNKREGLADTQYF

J: TRBJ1-2
D: NA
size: many
V: TRBV25-1
DNA: TGTGCCAGCAGTGAATATGGGGATAACTATGGCTACACCTTC
CDR3: CASSEYGDNYGYTF

J: TRBJ1-1
D: NA
size: many
V: TRBV5-1
DNA: TGCGCCAGCAGCTCACGTGGCCCGGACACTGAAGCTTTCTTT
CDR3: CASSSRGPDTEAFF

J: TRBJ2-7
D: NA
size: many
V: TRBV5-1
DNA: TGCGCCAGCAGCTTGGGGGGAAATAGCGTCGAGCAGTACTTC
CDR3: CASSLGGNSVEQYF

J: TRBJ1-2
D: NA
size: many
V: TRBV6-1
DNA: TGTGCCAGCAGTGAACTACCATATGGCTACACCTTC
CDR3: CASSELPYGYTF

J: TRBJ2-7
D: NA
size: many
V: TRBV6-1
DNA: TGTGCCAGCAGCAGAGGCCCCAGGACAGAATACTACGAGCAGTACTTC
CDR3: CASSRGPRTEYYEQYF

J: TRBJ1-5
D: TRBD1
size: many
V: TRBV6-5
DNA: TGTGCCACAGGGGGCGCACAACAGCCCCAGCATTTT
CDR3: CATGGAQQPQHF

J: TRBJ2-2
D: TRBD2
size: NA
V: TRBV19
DNA: TGTGCCAGTAGTATGGGAGGGCGGAGCACCGGGGAGCTGTTTTTT
CDR3: CASSMGGRSTGELFF

J: TRBJ2-7
D: NA
size: many
V: TRBV11-1
DNA: TGTGCCAGCAGCCGCCAGGGAAGAGGGAGCTCCTACGAGCAGTACTTC
CDR3: CASSRQGRGSSYEQYF

J: TRBJ1-6
D: NA
size: NA
V: TRBV7-9
DNA: TGTGCCAGCAGCTTAGCGCGCCAAAGTTCACCCCTCCACTTT
CDR3: CASSLARQSSPLHF

J: TRBJ2-2
D: NA
size: many
V: TRBV19
DNA: TGTGCCAGTAGTCAGACAGCGAACACCGGGGAGCTGTTTTTT
CDR3: CASSQTANTGELFF

J: TRBJ2-2
D: NA
size: NA
V: TRBV5-1
DNA: TGCGCCAGCAGCTTGAGTCCTGCAACCGGGGAGCTGTTTTTT
CDR3: CASSLSPATGELFF

J: TRBJ2-7
D: NA
size: many
V: TRBV18
DNA: TGTGCCAGCTCACGGGCGGGATCTTCCTACGAGCAGTACTTC
CDR3: CASSRAGSSYEQYF

J: TRBJ2-4
D: NA
size: many
V: TRBV6-1
DNA: TGTGCCAGCTACCCAGAAAACATTCAGTACTTC
CDR3: CASYPENIQYF

J: TRBJ2-4
D: TRBD2
size: few
V: TRBV2
DNA: TGTGCCAGCAGTGAAAGGACTAGCGGGAGAAGAGAGGCCAAAAACATTCAGTACTTC
CDR3: CASSERTSGRREAKNIQYF

J: TRBJ1-6
D: NA
size: few
V: TRBV3-1
DNA: TGTGCCAGCAGCCGGGACCGAAATAATTCACCCCTCCACTTT
CDR3: CASSRDRNNSPLHF

J: TRBJ2-7
D: TRBD1
size: few
V: TRBV18
DNA: TGTGCCAGCTCACCCTCCCGATCCCCGGGACAGGGGTACGAGCAGTACTTC
CDR3: CASSPSRSPGQGYEQYF

J: TRBJ1-1
D: NA
size: many
V: TRBV14
DNA: TGTGCCAGCAGCGACTTAGGCTGGAACACTGAAGCTTTCTTT
CDR3: CASSDLGWNTEAFF

J: TRBJ1-2
D: TRBD1
size: many
V: TRBV24-1
DNA: TGTGCCACCAGTGATCCGCGGACAGGGGAGGGAAACTATGGCTACACCTTC
CDR3: CATSDPRTGEGNYGYTF

J: TRBJ1-2
D: NA
size: many
V: TRBV20-1
DNA: TGCAGTGCTAGAGGGGCTAGGTCTACTAGGGATTATGGCTACACCTTC
CDR3: CSARGARSTRDYGYTF

J: TRBJ2-7
D: NA
size: many
V: TRBV28
DNA: TGTGCCAGCACCCAGGGGGGGGACTACGAGCAGTACTTC
CDR3: CASTQGGDYEQYF

J: TRBJ2-7
D: NA
size: few
V: TRBV5-8
DNA: TGTGCCAGCAGCCCCCGGGACCCGTCCTACGAGCAGTACTTC
CDR3: CASSPRDPSYEQYF

J: TRBJ2-5
D: NA
size: many
V: TRBV20-1
DNA: TGCAGTGCCCCAATCGGACTACAAGAGACCCAGTACTTC
CDR3: CSAPIGLQETQYF

J: TRBJ1-1
D: NA
size: NA
V: TRBV6-5
DNA: TGTGCCAGCAGTTCCCCCCCACAGGTCAGGGGCACTGAAGCTTTCTTT
CDR3: CASSSPPQVRGTEAFF

J: TRBJ2-7
D: NA
size: many
V: TRBV6-1
DNA: TGTGCCAGCAGTGGCAATACCTACGAGCAGTACTTC
CDR3: CASSGNTYEQYF

J: TRBJ2-5
D: TRBD2
size: many
V: TRBV7-9
DNA: TGTGCCAGCAGCTCAGCGGGATTCGGAGAGACCCAGTACTTC
CDR3: CASSSAGFGETQYF

J: TRBJ1-2
D: NA
size: NA
V: TRBV28
DNA: TGTGCCAGCAGTTTAATCGGCAGGCCTAACTATGGCTACACCTTC
CDR3: CASSLIGRPNYGYTF

J: TRBJ2-7
D: TRBD2
size: many
V: TRBV6-5
DNA: TGTGCCAGCAGTTATTCCCTAGCGGGGGTGAGGTACGAGCAGTACTTC
CDR3: CASSYSLAGVRYEQYF

J: TRBJ1-1
D: NA
size: many
V: TRBV4-1
DNA: TGCGCCAGCAGCCAAGGCGTCATGGGGAGTGACACTGAAGCTTTCTTT
CDR3: CASSQGVMGSDTEAFF

J: TRBJ2-2
D: TRBD2
size: NA
V: TRBV12-3/TRBV12-4
DNA: TGTGCCAGCAGTTTAGGAGCGGGGTCCACCGGGGAGCTGTTTTTT
CDR3: CASSLGAGSTGELFF

J: TRBJ2-4
D: TRBD2
size: NA
V: TRBV6-2/TRBV6-3
DNA: TGTGCCAGCAGCCGAGCGGGAGTCGAGCCAAACATTCAGTACTTC
CDR3: CASSRAGVEPNIQYF

J: TRBJ2-3
D: NA
size: many
V: TRBV12-3/TRBV12-4
DNA: TGTGCCAGCAGTCTGAACGCCGGGACCACCCGGGGTACGCAGTATTTT
CDR3: CASSLNAGTTRGTQYF

J: TRBJ1-5
D: NA
size: many
V: TRBV27
DNA: TGTGCCAGCAGTTTATTAAAGCCTAGCAATCAGCCCCAGCATTTT
CDR3: CASSLLKPSNQPQHF

J: TRBJ2-2
D: TRBD2
size: NA
V: TRBV5-1
DNA: TGCGCCAGCAGCCCGAGACTAGCGGGAGGCACCGGGGAGCTGTTTTTT
CDR3: CASSPRLAGGTGELFF

J: TRBJ2-5
D: NA
size: many
V: TRBV30
DNA: TGTGCCTGGAGTAAATCGTTGGTGGGGCAAGAGACCCAGTACTTC
CDR3: CAWSKSLVGQETQYF

J: TRBJ1-6
D: NA
size: many
V: TRBV20-1
DNA: TGCAGTGCTAGAGGTACCCGCCGGGGCCCGTATAATTCACCCCTCCACTTT
CDR3: CSARGTRRGPYNSPLHF

J: TRBJ1-5
D: NA
size: NA
V: TRBV20-1
DNA: TGCAGTGCTATCCCCTCTAGTTTTGTTTATAGCAATCAGCCCCAGCATTTT
CDR3: CSAIPSSFVYSNQPQHF

J: TRBJ1-2
D: NA
size: NA
V: TRBV2
DNA: TGTGCCAGCAGGCAAGAACAGAGTAACTATGGCTACACCTTC
CDR3: CASRQEQSNYGYTF

J: TRBJ2-7
D: NA
size: NA
V: TRBV6-2/TRBV6-3
DNA: TGTGCCAGCAGTTACGGGCATTCTGGGGACGAGCAGTACTTC
CDR3: CASSYGHSGDEQYF

J: TRBJ1-1
D: TRBD1
size: many
V: TRBV7-8
DNA: TGTGCCAGCAGCCAGCGACAGGGGATGAACACTGAAGCTTTCTTT
CDR3: CASSQRQGMNTEAFF

J: TRBJ1-1
D: NA
size: many
V: TRBV29-1
DNA: TGCAGCGTCGATTATACTGAAGCTTTCTTT
CDR3: CSVDYTEAFF

J: TRBJ2-7
D: NA
size: NA
V: TRBV30
DNA: TGTGCCTGGAGTTTTGGCTCCTACGAGCAGTACTTC
CDR3: CAWSFGSYEQYF

J: TRBJ1-5
D: NA
size: once
V: TRBV12-3/TRBV12-4
DNA: TGTGCCAGCAGCCCGTGGGGGGGGACGGATAGCAATCAGCCCCAGCATTTT
CDR3: CASSPWGGTDSNQPQHF

J: TRBJ2-7
D: NA
size: many
V: TRBV12-3/TRBV12-4
DNA: TGTGCCAGCAGTCTACTACTGGGATCCTACGAGCAGTACTTC
CDR3: CASSLLLGSYEQYF

J: TRBJ1-1
D: NA
size: many
V: TRBV20-1
DNA: TGCAGTGCTAGAGATTACGTTTCGAACACTGAAGCTTTCTTT
CDR3: CSARDYVSNTEAFF